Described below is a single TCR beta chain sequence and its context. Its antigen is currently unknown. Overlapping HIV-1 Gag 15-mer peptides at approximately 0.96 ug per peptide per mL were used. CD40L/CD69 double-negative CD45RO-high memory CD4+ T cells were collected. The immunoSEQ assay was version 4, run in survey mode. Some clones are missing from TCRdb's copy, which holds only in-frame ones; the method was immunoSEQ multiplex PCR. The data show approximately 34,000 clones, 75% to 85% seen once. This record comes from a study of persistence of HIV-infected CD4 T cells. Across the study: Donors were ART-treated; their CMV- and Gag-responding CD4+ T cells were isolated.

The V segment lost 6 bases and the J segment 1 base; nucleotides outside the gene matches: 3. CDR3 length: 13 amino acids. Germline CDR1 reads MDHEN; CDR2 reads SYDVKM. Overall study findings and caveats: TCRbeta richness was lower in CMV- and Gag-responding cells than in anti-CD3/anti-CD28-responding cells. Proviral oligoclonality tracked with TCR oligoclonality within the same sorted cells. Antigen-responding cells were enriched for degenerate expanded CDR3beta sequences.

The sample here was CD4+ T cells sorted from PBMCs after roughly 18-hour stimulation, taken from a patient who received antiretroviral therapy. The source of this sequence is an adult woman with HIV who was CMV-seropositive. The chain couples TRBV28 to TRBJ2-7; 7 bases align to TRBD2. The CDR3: CASRGGGSYEQYF. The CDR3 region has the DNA TGTGCCAGCAGGGGCGGGGGATCCTACGAGCAGTACTTC.